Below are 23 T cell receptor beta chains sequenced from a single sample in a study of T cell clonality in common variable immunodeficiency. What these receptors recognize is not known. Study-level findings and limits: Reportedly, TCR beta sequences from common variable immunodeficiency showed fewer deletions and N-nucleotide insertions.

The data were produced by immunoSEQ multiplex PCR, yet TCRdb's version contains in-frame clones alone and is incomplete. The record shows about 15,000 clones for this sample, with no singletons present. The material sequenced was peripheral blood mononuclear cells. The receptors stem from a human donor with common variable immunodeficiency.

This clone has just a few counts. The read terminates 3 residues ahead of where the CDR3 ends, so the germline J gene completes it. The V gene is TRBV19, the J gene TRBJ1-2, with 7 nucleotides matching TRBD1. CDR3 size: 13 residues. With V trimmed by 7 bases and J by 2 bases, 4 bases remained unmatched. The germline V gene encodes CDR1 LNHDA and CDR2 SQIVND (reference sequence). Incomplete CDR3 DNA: TGTGCCAGTACCCAGGGACAGAACTATGGC. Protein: CASTQGQNYG. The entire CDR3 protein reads CASTQGQNYGYTF.

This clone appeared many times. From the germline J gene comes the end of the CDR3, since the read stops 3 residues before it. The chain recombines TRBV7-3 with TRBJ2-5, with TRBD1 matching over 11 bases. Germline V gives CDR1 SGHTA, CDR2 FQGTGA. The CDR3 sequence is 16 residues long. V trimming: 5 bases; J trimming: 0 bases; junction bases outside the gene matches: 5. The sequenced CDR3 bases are TGTGCCAGCAGCCGGACAGGGGGCTTACACCAAGAGACC. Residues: CASSRTGGLHQET. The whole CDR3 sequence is CASSRTGGLHQETQYF.

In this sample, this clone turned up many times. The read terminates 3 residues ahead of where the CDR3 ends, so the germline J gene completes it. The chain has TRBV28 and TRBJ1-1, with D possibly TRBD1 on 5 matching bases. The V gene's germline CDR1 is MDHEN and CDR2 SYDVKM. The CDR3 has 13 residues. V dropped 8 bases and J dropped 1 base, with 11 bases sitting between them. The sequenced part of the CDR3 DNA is TGTGCCAGCTTATCGGGGGGGAACACTGAA. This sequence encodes CASLSGGNTE. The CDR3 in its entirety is CASLSGGNTEAFF.

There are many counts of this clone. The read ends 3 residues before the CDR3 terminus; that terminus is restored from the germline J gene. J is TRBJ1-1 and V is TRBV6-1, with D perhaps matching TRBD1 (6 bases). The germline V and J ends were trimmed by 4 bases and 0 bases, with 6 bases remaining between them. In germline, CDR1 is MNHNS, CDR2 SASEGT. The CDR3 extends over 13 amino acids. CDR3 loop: CASSGTVNTEAFF. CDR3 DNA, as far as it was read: TGTGCCAGCAGTGGGACAGTGAACACTGAA.

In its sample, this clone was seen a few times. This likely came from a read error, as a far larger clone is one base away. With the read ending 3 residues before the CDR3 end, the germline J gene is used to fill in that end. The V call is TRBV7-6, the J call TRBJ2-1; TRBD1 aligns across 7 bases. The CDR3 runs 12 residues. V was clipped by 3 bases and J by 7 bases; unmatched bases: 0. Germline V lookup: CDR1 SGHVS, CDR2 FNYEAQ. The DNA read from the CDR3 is TGTGCCAGCAGCTTCAGGGGGAATGAG. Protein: CASSFRGNE. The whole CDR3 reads CASSFRGNEQFF.

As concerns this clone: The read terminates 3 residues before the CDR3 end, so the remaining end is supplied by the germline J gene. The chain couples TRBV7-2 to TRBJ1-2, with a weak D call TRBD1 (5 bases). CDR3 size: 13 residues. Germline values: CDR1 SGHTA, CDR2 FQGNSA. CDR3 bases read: TGTGCCAGCAGGCCGAGGGGCGTGGAAGGC. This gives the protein CASRPRGVEG. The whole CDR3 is CASRPRGVEGYTF.

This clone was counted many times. The sequenced CDR3 bases are TGTGCCAGCAGCCAATCAGGCTTTGGAGAAAAA. Translation: CASSQSGFGEK. The complete CDR3 sequence is CASSQSGFGEKLFF. The chain is built from TRBV14 and TRBJ1-4; no definite D call. The read ends 3 residues before the CDR3 terminus; that terminus is restored from the germline J gene. With 2 bases removed from V and 8 bases from J, the gap between germline ends came to 12 bases. From germline, CDR1 is SGHDN and CDR2 FVKESK. The CDR3 length is 14 residues.

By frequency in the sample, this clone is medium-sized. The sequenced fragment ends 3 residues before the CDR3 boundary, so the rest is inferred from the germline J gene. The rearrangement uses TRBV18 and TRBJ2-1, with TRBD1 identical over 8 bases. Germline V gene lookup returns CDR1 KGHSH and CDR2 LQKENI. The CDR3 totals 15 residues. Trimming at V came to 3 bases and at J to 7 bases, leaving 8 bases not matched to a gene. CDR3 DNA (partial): TGTGCCAGCTCACCTTACCAGGGGGCGGGTAATGAG. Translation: CASSPYQGAGNE. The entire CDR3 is CASSPYQGAGNEQFF.

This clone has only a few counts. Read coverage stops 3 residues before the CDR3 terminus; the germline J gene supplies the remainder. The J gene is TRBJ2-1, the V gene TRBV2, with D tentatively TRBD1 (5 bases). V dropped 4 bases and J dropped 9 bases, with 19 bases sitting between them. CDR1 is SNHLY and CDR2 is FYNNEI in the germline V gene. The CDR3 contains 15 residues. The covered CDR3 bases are TGTGCCAGCAGTGCTCTGGTTGGGTGGGGCGGTGAG. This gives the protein CASSALVGWGGE. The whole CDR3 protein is CASSALVGWGGEQFF.

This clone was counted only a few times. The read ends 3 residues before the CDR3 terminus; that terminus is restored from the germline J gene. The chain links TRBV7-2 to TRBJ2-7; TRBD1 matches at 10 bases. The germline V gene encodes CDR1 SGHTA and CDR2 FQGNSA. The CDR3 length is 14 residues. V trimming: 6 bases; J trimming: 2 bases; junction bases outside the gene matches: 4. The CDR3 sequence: CASRPGQGPYEQYF. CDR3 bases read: TGTGCCAGCAGACCGGGACAGGGGCCCTACGAG.

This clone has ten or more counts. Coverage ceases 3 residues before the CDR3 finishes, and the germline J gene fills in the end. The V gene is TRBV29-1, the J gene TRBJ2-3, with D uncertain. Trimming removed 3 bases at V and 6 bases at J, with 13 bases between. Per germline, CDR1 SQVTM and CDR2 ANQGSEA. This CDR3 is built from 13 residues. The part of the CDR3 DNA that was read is TGCAGCGTTGATGCCCAGAAAGGGGATACG. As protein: CSVDAQKGDT. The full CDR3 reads CSVDAQKGDTQYF.

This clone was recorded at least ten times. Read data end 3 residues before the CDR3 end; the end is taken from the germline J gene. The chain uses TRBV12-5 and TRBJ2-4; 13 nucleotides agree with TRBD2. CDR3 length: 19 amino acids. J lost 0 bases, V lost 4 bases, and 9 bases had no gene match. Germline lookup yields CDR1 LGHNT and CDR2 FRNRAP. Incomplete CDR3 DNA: TGTGCTAGTGGTTCGTCCGGGACTAGCGGGGCCAAAGCCAAAAACATT. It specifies CASGSSGTSGAKAKNI. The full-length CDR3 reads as CASGSSGTSGAKAKNIQYF.

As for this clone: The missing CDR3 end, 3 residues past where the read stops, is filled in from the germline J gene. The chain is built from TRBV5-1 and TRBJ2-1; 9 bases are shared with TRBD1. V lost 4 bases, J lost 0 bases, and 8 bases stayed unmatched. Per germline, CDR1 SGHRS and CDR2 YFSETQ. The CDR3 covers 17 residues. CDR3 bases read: TGCGCCAGCAGCCTTGGGACAGGGCCGAGCTCCTACAATGAG. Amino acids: CASSLGTGPSSYNE. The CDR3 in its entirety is CASSLGTGPSSYNEQFF.

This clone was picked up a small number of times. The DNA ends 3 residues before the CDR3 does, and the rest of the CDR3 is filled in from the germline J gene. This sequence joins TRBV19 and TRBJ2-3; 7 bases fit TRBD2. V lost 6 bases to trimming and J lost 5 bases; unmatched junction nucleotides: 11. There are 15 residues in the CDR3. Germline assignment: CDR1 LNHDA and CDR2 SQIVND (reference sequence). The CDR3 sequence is CASRAGTTSGDTQYF. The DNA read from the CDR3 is TGTGCCAGTAGGGCCGGGACTACTTCAGGAGATACG.

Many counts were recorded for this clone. The CDR3 region is CASSQQHGGQETQYF. CDR3 DNA, as far as it was read: TGTGCCAGCTCACAACAGCACGGGGGCCAAGAGACC. V and J are TRBV18 and TRBJ2-5; D is possibly TRBD2 (6 bases). The read terminates 3 residues before the CDR3 end, so the remaining end is supplied by the germline J gene. The CDR3 has 15 amino acids. With 4 bases removed from V and 1 base from J, the gap between germline ends came to 13 bases. Looked up from germline, CDR1 is KGHSH and CDR2 is LQKENI.

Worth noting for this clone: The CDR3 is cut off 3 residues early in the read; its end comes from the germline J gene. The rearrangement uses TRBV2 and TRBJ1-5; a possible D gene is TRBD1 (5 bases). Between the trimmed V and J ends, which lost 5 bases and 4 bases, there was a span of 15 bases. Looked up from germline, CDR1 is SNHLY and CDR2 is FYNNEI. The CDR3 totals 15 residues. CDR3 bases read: TGTGCCAGCAGTTTGTTTGCAGGGTCGAATCAGCCC. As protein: CASSLFAGSNQP. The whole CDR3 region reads CASSLFAGSNQPQHF.

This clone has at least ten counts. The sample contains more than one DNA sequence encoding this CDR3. The CDR3 bases that were read are TGTGCCAGTACCCCAGGAGGCAATCAGCCC. The encoded protein is CASTPGGNQP. The entire CDR3 reads CASTPGGNQPQHF. J is TRBJ1-5 and V is TRBV19; unclear D gene. The read gets to within 3 residues of the CDR3 end, and the germline J gene fills in the rest. With 7 bases removed from V and 2 bases from J, the gap between germline ends came to 9 bases. Germline V CDR1 and CDR2: LNHDA, SQIVND (reference sequence). The length of the CDR3 is 13 residues.

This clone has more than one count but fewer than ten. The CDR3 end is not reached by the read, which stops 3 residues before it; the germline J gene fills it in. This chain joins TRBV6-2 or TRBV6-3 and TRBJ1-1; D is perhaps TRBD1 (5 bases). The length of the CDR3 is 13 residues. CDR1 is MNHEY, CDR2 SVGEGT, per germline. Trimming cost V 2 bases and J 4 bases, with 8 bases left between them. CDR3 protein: CASSYQGTTEAFF. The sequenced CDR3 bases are TGTGCCAGCAGTTACCAGGGTACCACTGAA.

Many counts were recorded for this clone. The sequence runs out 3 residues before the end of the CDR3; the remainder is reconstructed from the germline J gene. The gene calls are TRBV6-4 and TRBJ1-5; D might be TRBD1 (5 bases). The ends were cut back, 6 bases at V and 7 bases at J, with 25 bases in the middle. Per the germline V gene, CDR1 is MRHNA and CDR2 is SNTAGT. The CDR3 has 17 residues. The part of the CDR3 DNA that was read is TGTGCCAGCAGCGACAGAACAGGAGTTAAGAGGACCCAGCCC. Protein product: CASSDRTGVKRTQP. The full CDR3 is CASSDRTGVKRTQPQHF.

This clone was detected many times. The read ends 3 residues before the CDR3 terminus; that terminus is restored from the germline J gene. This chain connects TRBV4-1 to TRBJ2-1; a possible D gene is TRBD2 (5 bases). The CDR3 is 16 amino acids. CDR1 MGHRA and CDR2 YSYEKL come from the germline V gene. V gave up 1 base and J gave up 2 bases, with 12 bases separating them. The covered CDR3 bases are TGCGCCAGCAGCCAAGCGGGGTGGTTAACCTACAATGAG. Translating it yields CASSQAGWLTYNE. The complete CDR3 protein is CASSQAGWLTYNEQFF.

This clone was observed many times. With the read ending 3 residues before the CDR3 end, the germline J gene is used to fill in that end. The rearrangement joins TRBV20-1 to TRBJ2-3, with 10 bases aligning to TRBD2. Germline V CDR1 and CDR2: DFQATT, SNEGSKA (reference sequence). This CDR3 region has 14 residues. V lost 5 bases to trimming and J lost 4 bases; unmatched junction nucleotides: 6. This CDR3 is CSAPSGGDADTQYF. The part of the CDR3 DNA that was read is TGCAGTGCTCCCAGCGGGGGGGATGCAGATACG.

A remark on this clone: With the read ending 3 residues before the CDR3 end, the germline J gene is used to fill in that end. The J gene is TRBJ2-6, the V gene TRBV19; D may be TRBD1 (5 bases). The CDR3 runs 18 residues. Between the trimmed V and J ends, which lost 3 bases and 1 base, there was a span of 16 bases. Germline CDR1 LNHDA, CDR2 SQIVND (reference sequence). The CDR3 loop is CASSIRAGQRSGANVLTF. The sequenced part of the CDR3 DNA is TGTGCCAGTAGTATCAGGGCAGGCCAACGGTCTGGGGCCAACGTC.

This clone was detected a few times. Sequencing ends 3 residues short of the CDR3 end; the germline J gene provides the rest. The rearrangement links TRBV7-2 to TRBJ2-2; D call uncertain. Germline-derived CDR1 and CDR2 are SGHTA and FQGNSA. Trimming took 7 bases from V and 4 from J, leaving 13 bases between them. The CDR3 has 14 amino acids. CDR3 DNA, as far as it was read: TGTGCCAGCACCCCTAAGCCCCTCACCGGGGAG. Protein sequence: CASTPKPLTGE. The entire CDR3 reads CASTPKPLTGELFF. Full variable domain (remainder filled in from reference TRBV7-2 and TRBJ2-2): GAGVSQSPSNKVTEKGKDVELRCDPISGHTALYWYRQSLGQGLEFLIYFQGNSAPDKSGLPSDRFSAERTGGSVSTLTIQRTQQEDSAVYLCASTPKPLTGELFFGEGSRLTVL.